The next 16 T cell receptor beta chains were all read from a single sample in a study of blood T cells in healthy people across ages. A sample-barcoded 5' primer and a J-beta primer mix were used in a second PCR of about 7 to 12 cycles. TCRdb processed the 5' RACE reads anew with MiXCR; each CDR3 protein has one entry. The sample lists about 560,000 distinct CDR3 sequences, around a quarter occurring once. The same specimen was also included in a second study, on T cells of mothers and their children.

Sample: blood. The origin of the receptors is a boy aged 2 to 10 in good health.

The J gene is TRBJ2-5, the V gene TRBV7-9; a weak D match, TRBD2 (6 bases). Matching the DNA end better, TRBJ2-1 makes the J call doubtful. The CDR3 is 14 amino acids. Germline V CDR1 and CDR2: SEHNR, FQNEAQ (reference sequence). The CDR3 coding sequence is TGTGCCAGCACCGGGACTCCGGGTCCCAATGAGCAGTTCTTC. This encodes CASTGTPGPNEQFF.

The chain recombines TRBV12-3 or TRBV12-4 with TRBJ1-2; unclear D gene. Trimming cost V 5 bases and J 8 bases, with 18 bases left between them. The CDR3 is made up of 14 amino acids. For the CDR3, the DNA is TGTGCCAGCAGTCCGGGCTCCAACTTCAGGGGCTACACCTTC. Residues: CASSPGSNFRGYTF.

This chain connects TRBV4-3 to TRBJ2-5; 14 nucleotides align to TRBD2. The ends lost 0 bases at V and 4 bases at J; junction bases unmatched: 13. Germline V gene sequence: CDR1 LGHNA, CDR2 YSLEER. The CDR3 contains 20 residues. The CDR3 coding sequence is TGCGCCAGCAGCCAAGATTCGGGGACTAGCGGGAGAAAGACGAGAGAGACCCAGTACTTC. Translation: CASSQDSGTSGRKTRETQYF.

The chain couples TRBV29-1 to TRBJ2-7, with D tentatively TRBD1 (5 bases). The CDR3 is 11 amino acids. Deletions cut 3 bases from V and 3 bases from J, with 6 bases between. Germline values: CDR1 SQVTM, CDR2 ANQGSEA. The CDR3 coding sequence is TGCAGCGTTGATGACAGCTACGAGCAGTACTTC. Translation: CSVDDSYEQYF.

This clonotype has at least ten counts. J is TRBJ2-5 and V is TRBV6-5, with a tentative D call TRBD1 (5 bases). Germline CDR1 and CDR2: MNHEY and SVGAGI. Trimming took 4 bases from V and 5 from J, leaving 11 bases between them. The CDR3 spans 13 residues. DNA of the CDR3: TGTGCCAGCAGTTTACTGGGGCAGGAGACCCAGTACTTC. Its translation: CASSLLGQETQYF.

This clonotype has more than one count but fewer than ten. This chain links TRBV20-1 with TRBJ1-2; no clear D. This CDR3 contains 13 residues. The germline V gene has CDR1 DFQATT and CDR2 SNEGSKA (reference sequence). V was cut by 0 bases and J by 4 bases, with 9 bases left in between. The CDR3 region is CSARDRTSYGYTF. Written as DNA, the CDR3 is TGCAGTGCTAGAGACAGGACCTCCTATGGCTACACCTTC.

The chain carries TRBV12-3 or TRBV12-4 and TRBJ2-4, with TRBD1 matching 7 bases. J was trimmed by 6 bases and V by 6 bases; bases with no gene match: 8. The CDR3 contains 14 residues. The CDR3 region is CASSRQGGGNIQYF. The CDR3 bases are TGTGCCAGCAGCCGTCAAGGGGGCGGAAACATTCAGTACTTC.

This clonotype was observed a handful of times. The chain uses TRBV11-3 and TRBJ1-4; 9 bases are a match to TRBD1. The V segment lost 5 bases and the J segment 7 bases; nucleotides outside the gene matches: 8. This CDR3 has 15 amino acids. Germline CDR1 and CDR2: SGHNT and YENEEA. In DNA form, the CDR3 reads TGTGCCAGCAGCCAAACAGGGGGCGAAGGTGAAAAACTGTTTTTT. It encodes CASSQTGGEGEKLFF.

This clonotype has a handful of counts. The chain employs TRBV20-1 and TRBJ2-7; 11 bases are shared with TRBD1. The CDR3 extends over 14 amino acids. The germline gives CDR1 DFQATT, CDR2 SNEGSKA (reference sequence). J lost 3 bases, V lost 5 bases, and 6 bases had no gene match. The CDR3 spells CSADSGTGGYEQYF. CDR3 sequence (DNA): TGCAGTGCTGATTCCGGGACAGGGGGCTACGAGCAGTACTTC.

The chain links TRBV7-8 to TRBJ2-7; tentatively, D is TRBD1 or TRBD2 (5 bases each). The CDR3 is made up of 14 amino acids. The germline CDR1 and CDR2 sequences are SGHVS and FQNEAQ. V was shortened by 8 bases and J by 3 bases, with 17 bases between the two germline ends. The CDR3: CASGPQGVGYEQYF. CDR3 nucleotides: TGTGCCAGCGGCCCCCAGGGAGTGGGCTACGAGCAGTACTTC.

This clonotype was found a few times. CDR3 loop: CASSQSGFLNTEAFF. Here the CDR3 DNA reads TGTGCCAGCAGCCAAAGCGGGTTCCTGAACACTGAAGCTTTCTTT. The chain employs TRBV3-1 and TRBJ1-1; D gene uncertain. Germline CDR1 reads LGHDT; CDR2 reads YNNKEL (reference sequence). The germline V and J ends were trimmed by 2 bases and 0 bases, with 10 bases remaining between them. This CDR3 comprises 15 residues.

V usage is TRBV28 and J usage is TRBJ2-3; D uncertain. Trimming took off 6 bases at V and 2 bases at J, with 15 bases between the two ends. The CDR3 is 15 amino acids. From germline, CDR1 is MDHEN and CDR2 SYDVKM. CDR3 amino acids: CASRTATLDTDTQYF. In nucleotides, the CDR3 is TGTGCCAGCAGGACGGCCACCCTCGACACAGATACGCAGTATTTT.

The chain joins TRBV27 to TRBJ1-5; D gene ambiguous. Between the trimmed V and J ends, which lost 5 bases and 5 bases, there was a span of 16 bases. CDR1 is MNHEY, CDR2 SMNVEV, per germline (reference sequence). The CDR3 has 15 residues. The CDR3 here is CASSPYVGRYQPQHF. In DNA form, the CDR3 reads TGTGCCAGCAGTCCCTATGTTGGCCGGTATCAGCCCCAGCATTTT.

This chain uses TRBV6-2 or TRBV6-3 with TRBJ2-5, with no clear D. The last part of the DNA fits TRBJ2-1 better; the J call may be wrong. The CDR3 loop spans 14 amino acids. Germline assignment: CDR1 MNHEY and CDR2 SVGEGT. The CDR3 loop is CASSYGPKGNEQFF. CDR3 nucleotides: TGTGCCAGCAGTTACGGGCCTAAGGGCAATGAGCAGTTCTTC.

This clonotype occurred many times. The V gene is TRBV13, the J gene TRBJ2-1, with 7 bases lining up with TRBD2. The CDR3 loop spans 12 amino acids. Germline V gene sequence: CDR1 PRHDT, CDR2 FYEKMQ (reference sequence). V lost 5 bases and J lost 10; bases outside the gene matches: 5. This CDR3 is CASSHWGGEQFF. The CDR3 region has the DNA TGTGCCAGCAGCCATTGGGGGGGAGAGCAGTTCTTC.

This sequence joins TRBV4-1 and TRBJ1-4; D is possibly TRBD1 (5 bases). Trimming shortened V by 2 bases and J by 5 bases, and 15 bases separated the two germline ends. Looked up from germline, CDR1 is MGHRA and CDR2 is YSYEKL. This CDR3 contains 16 residues. The DNA of the CDR3 is TGCGCCAGCAGCCAACTCTCGACAGCGAAGAATGAAAAACTGTTTTTT. This translates into CASSQLSTAKNEKLFF.